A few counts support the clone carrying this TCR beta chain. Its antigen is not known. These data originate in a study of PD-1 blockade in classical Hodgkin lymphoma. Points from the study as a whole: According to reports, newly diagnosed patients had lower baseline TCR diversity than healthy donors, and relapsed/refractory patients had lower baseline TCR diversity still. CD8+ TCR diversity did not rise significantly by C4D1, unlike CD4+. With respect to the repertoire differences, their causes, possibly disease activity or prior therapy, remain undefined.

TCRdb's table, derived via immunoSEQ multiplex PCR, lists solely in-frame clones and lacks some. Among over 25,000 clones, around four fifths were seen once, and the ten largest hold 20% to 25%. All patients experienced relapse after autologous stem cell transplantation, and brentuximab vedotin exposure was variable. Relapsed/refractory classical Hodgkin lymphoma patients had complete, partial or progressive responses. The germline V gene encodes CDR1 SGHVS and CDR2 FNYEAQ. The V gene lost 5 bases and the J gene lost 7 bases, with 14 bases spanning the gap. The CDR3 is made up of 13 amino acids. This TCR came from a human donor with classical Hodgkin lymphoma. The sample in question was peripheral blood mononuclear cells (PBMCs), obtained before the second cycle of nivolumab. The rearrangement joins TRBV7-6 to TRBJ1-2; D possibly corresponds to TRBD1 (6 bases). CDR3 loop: CASSNLQGRGYTF. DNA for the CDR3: TGTGCCAGCAGCAATTTACAGGGCCGTGGCTACACCTTC.